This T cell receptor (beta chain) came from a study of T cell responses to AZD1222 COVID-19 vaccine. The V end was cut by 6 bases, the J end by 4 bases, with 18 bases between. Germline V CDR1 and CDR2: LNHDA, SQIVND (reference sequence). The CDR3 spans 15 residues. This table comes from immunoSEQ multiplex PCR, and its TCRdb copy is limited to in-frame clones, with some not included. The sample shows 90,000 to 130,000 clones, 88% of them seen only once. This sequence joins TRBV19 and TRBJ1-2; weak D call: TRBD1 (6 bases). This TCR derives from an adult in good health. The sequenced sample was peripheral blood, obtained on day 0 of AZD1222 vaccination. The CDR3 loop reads CASSTGQTSSYGYTF. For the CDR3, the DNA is TGTGCCAGTAGCACAGGACAGACCTCTAGCTATGGCTACACCTTC.